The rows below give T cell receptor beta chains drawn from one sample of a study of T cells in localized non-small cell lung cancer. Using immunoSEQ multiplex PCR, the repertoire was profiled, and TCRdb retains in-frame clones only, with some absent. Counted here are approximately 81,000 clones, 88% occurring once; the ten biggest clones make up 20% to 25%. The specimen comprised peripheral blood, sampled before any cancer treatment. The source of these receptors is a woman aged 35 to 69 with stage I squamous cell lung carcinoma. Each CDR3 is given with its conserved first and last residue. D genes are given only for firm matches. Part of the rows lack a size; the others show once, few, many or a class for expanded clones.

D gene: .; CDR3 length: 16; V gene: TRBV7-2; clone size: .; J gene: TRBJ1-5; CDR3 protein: CASSLAPVISNQPQHF; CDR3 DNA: TGTGCCAGCAGCTTAGCGCCAGTTATAAGCAATCAGCCCCAGCATTTT
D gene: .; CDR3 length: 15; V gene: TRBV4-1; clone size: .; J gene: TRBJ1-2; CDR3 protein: CASSQVPGYNYGYTF; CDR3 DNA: TGCGCCAGCAGCCAAGTTCCGGGGTATAACTATGGCTACACCTTC
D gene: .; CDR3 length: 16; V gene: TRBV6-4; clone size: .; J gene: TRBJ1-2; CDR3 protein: CASSDSSGLGNYGYTF; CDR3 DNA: TGTGCCAGCAGTGACTCATCGGGGCTCGGGAATTATGGCTACACCTTC
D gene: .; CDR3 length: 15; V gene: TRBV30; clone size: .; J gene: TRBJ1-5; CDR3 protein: CAWSVFGRSNQPQHF; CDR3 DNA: TGTGCCTGGAGTGTATTCGGTAGATCAAATCAGCCCCAGCATTTT
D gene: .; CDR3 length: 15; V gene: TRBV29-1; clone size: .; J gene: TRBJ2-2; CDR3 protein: CSVDVTGANTGELFF; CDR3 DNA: TGCAGCGTTGATGTGACTGGGGCGAACACCGGGGAGCTGTTTTTT
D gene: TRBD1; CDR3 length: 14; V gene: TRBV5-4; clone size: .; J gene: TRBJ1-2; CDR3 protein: CASSLEGTGPLYTF; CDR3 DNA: TGTGCCAGCAGCTTGGAAGGGACAGGACCTCTCTACACCTTC
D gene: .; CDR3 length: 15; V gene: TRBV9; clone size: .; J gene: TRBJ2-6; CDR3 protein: CASSASRSGANVLTF; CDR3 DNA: TGTGCCAGCAGCGCCAGCCGCTCTGGGGCCAACGTCCTGACTTTC
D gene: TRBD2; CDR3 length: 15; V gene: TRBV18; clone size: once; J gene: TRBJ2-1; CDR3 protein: CASSPLTGGGNEQFF; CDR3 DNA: TGTGCCAGCTCACCCCTGACGGGGGGAGGCAATGAGCAGTTCTTC
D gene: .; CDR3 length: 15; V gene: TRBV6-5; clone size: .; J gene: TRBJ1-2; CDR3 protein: CASGESMRGNYGYTF; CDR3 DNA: TGTGCCAGCGGCGAATCCATGCGGGGTAACTATGGCTACACCTTC
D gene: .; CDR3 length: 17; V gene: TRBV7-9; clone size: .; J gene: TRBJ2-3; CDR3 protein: CASSLGTGHLSTDTQYF; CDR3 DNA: TGTGCCAGCAGCTTAGGAACGGGACACCTTAGCACAGATACGCAGTATTTT
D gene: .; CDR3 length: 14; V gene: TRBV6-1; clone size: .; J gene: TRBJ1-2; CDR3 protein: CASSDSLANYGYTF; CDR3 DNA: TGTGCCAGCAGTGACAGCTTAGCTAACTATGGCTACACCTTC
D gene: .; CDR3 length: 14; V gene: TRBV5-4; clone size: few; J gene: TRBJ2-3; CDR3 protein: CASSPGTGADTQYF; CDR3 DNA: TGTGCCAGCAGCCCCGGGACCGGGGCAGATACGCAGTATTTT
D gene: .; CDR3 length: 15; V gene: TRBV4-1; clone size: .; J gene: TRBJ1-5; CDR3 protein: CASSQVIYPSQPQHF; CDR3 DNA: TGCGCCAGCAGCCAAGTTATCTACCCTTCTCAGCCCCAGCATTTT